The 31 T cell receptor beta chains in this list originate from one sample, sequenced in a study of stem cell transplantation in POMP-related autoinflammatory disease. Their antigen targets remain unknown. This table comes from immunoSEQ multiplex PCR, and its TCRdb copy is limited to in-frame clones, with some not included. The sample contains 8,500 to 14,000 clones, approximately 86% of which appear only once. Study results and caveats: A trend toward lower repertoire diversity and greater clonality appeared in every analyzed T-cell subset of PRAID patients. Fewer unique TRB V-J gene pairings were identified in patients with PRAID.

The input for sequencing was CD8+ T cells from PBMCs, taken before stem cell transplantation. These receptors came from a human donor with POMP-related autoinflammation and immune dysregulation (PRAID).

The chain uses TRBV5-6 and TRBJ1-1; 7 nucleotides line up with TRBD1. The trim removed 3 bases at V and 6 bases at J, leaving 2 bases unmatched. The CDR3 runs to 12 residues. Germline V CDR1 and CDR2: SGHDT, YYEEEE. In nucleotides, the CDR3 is TGTGCCAGCAGCTATGGACAGGCTGAAGCTTTCTTT. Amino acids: CASSYGQAEAFF.

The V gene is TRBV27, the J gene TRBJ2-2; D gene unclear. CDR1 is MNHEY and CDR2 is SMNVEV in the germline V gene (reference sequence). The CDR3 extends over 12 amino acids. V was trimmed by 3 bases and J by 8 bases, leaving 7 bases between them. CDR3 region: CASSFGGGELFF. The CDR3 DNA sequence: TGTGCCAGCAGTTTCGGTGGGGGGGAGCTGTTTTTT.

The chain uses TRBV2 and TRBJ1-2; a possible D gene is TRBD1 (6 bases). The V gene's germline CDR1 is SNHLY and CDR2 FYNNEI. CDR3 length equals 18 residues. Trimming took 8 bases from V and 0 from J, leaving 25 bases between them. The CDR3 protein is CASARTAQKKWSNYGYTF. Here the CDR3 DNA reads TGTGCCAGCGCCAGGACAGCTCAAAAAAAATGGTCTAACTATGGCTACACCTTC.

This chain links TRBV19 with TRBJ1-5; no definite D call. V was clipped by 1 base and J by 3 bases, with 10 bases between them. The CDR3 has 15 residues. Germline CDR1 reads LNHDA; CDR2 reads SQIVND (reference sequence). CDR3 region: CASSIGTYTNQPQHF. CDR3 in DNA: TGTGCCAGTAGTATAGGGACCTACACCAATCAGCCCCAGCATTTT.

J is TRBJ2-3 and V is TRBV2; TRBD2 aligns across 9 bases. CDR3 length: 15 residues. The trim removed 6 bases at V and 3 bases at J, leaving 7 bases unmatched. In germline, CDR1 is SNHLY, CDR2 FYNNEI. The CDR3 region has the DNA TGTGCCAGCAGCGACCCTAGCGGGGCAACAGATACGCAGTATTTT. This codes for CASSDPSGATDTQYF.

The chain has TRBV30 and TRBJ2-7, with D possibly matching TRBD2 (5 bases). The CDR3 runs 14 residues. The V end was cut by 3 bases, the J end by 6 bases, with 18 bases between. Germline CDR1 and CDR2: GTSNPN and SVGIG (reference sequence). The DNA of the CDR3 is TGTGCCTGGAGCTCATCCCTCGGGGTTACCGAGCAGTACTTC. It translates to CAWSSSLGVTEQYF. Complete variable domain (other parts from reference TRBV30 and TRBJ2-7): SQTIHQWPATLVQPVGSPLSLECTVEGTSNPNLYWYRQAAGRGLQLLFYSVGIGQISSEVPQNLSASRPQDRQFILSSKKLLLSDSGFYLCAWSSSLGVTEQYFGPGTRLTVT.

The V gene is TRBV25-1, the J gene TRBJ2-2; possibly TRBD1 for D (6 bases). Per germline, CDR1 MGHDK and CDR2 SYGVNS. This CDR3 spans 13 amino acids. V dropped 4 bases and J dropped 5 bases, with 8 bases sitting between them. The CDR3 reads CASSVTGTGELFF. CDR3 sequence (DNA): TGTGCCAGCAGTGTTACAGGGACCGGGGAGCTGTTTTTT.

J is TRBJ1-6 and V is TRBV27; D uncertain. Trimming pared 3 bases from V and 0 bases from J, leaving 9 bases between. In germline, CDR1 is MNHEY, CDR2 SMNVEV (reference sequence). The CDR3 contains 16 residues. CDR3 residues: CASSLRESSYNSPLHF. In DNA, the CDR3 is TGTGCCAGCAGTTTGAGGGAAAGCTCCTATAATTCACCCCTCCACTTT.

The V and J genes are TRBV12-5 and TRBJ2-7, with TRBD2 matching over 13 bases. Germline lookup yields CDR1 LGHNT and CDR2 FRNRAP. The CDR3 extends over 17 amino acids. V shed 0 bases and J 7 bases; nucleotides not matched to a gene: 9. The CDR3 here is CASGLVQWTSGSYEQYF. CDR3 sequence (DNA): TGTGCTAGTGGTTTGGTACAGTGGACTAGCGGGAGCTATGAGCAGTACTTC.

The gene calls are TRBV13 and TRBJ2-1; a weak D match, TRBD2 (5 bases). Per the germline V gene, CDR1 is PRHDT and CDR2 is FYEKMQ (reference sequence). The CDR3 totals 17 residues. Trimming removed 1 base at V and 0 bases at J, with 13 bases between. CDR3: CASSLDGVFSSYNEQFF. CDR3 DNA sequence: TGTGCCAGCAGCTTAGACGGGGTATTTAGCTCCTACAATGAGCAGTTCTTC.

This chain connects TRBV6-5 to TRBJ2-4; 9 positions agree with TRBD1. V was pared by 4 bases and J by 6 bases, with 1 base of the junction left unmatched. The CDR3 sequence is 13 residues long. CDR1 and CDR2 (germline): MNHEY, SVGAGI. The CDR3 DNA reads TGTGCCAGCAGTTTGGGACAGGGAAACATTCAGTACTTC. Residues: CASSLGQGNIQYF.

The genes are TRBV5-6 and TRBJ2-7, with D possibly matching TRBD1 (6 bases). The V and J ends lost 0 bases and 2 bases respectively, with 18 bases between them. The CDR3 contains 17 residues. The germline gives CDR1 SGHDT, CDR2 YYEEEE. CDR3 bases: TGTGCCAGCAGCTTGGAATTTGCGGCAGGGGCGGCCTACGAGCAGTACTTC. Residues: CASSLEFAAGAAYEQYF.

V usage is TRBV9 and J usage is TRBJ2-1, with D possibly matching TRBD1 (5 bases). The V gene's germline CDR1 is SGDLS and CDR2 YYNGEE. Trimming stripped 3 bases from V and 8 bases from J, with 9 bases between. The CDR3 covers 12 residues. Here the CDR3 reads CASSATGDEQFF. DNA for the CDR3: TGTGCCAGCAGCGCCACAGGCGATGAGCAGTTCTTC.

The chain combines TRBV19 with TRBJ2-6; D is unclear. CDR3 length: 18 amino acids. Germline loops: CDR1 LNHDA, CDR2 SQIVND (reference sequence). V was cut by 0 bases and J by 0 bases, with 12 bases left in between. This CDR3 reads CASSIDIIWGSGANVLTF. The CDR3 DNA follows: TGTGCCAGTAGTATAGATATTATTTGGGGCTCTGGGGCCAACGTCCTGACTTTC.

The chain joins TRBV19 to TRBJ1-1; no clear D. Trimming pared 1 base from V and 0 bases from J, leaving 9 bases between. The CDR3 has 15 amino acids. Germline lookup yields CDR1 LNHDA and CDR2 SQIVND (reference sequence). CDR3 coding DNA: TGTGCCAGTAGTATAGGACGCGGCCTGAACACTGAAGCTTTCTTT. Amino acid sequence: CASSIGRGLNTEAFF.

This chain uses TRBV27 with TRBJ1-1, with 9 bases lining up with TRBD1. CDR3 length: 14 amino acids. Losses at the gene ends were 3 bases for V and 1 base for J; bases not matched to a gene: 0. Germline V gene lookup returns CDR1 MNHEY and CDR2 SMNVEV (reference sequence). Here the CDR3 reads CASSLTGGNTEAFF. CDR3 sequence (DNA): TGTGCCAGCAGTTTGACAGGGGGGAACACTGAAGCTTTCTTT.

CDR3 sequence reads: CASSKGLMEREEDTQYF. Here the CDR3 DNA reads TGTGCCAGCAGCAAAGGACTAATGGAGCGGGAGGAAGATACGCAGTATTTT. This chain joins TRBV7-8 and TRBJ2-3; 9 bases are a match to TRBD2. This CDR3 comprises 17 residues. Trimming cost V 5 bases and J 5 bases; bases outside gene matches: 14. The V gene's germline CDR1 is SGHVS and CDR2 FQNEAQ. The entire variable domain, with the rest obtained from reference TRBV7-8 and TRBJ2-3, is as follows: GAGVSQSPRYKVAKRGQDVALRCDPISGHVSLFWYQQALGQGPEFLTYFQNEAQLDKSGLPSDRFFAERPEGSVSTLKIQRTQQEDSAVYLCASSKGLMEREEDTQYFGPGTRLTVL.

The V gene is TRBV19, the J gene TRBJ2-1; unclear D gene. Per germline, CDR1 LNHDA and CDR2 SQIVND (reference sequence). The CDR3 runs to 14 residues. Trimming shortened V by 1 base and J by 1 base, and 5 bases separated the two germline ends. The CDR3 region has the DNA TGTGCCAGTAGTATAGCGCTATCCTACAATGAGCAGTTCTTC. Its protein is CASSIALSYNEQFF.

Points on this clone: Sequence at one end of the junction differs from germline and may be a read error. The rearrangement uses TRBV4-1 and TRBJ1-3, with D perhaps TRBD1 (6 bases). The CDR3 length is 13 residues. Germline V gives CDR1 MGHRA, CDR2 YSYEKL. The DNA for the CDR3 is TGCGCCAGCAGCCAAGGGGGGGGCACAGGGCTTGTTTTT. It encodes CASSQGGGTGLVF.

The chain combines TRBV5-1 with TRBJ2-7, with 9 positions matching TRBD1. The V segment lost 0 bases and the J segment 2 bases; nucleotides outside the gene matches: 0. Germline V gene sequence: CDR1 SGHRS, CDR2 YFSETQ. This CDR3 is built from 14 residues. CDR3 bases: TGCGCCAGCAGCTTGGGACAGGGGGCCTACGAGCAGTACTTC. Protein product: CASSLGQGAYEQYF. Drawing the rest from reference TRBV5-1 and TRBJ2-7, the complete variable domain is KAGVTQTPRYLIKTRGQQVTLSCSPISGHRSVSWYQQTPGQGLQFLFEYFSETQRNKGNFPGRFSGRQFSNSRSEMNVSTLELGDSALYLCASSLGQGAYEQYFGPGTRLTVT.

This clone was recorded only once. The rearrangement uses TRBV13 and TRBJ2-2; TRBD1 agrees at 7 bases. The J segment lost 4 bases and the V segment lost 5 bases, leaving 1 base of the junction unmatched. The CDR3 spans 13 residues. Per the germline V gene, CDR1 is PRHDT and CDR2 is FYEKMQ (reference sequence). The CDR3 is CASSAGGTGELFF. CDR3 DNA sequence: TGTGCCAGCAGCGCAGGGGGCACCGGGGAGCTGTTTTTT.

CDR3 region: CAWSLGDYEQYF. The CDR3 DNA reads as TGTGCCTGGAGTCTCGGGGACTACGAGCAGTACTTC. The chain has TRBV30 and TRBJ2-7, with a tentative D call TRBD2 (5 bases). The CDR3 is 12 residues long. The V end was cut by 2 bases, the J end by 3 bases, with 8 bases between. CDR1 is GTSNPN, CDR2 SVGIG, per germline (reference sequence). Full variable domain (outside the CDR3, taken from reference TRBV30 and TRBJ2-7): SQTIHQWPATLVQPVGSPLSLECTVEGTSNPNLYWYRQAAGRGLQLLFYSVGIGQISSEVPQNLSASRPQDRQFILSSKKLLLSDSGFYLCAWSLGDYEQYFGPGTRLTVT.

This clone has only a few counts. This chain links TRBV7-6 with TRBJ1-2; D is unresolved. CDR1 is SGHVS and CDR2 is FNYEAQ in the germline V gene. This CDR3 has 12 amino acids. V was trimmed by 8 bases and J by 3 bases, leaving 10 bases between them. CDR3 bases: TGTGCCAGCGGTCGCGGGGACTATGGCTACACCTTC. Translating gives CASGRGDYGYTF. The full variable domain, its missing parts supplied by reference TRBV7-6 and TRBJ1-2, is GAGVSQSPRYKVTKRGQDVALRCDPISGHVSLYWYRQALGQGPEFLTYFNYEAQQDKSGLPNDRFSAERPEGSISTLTIQRTEQRDSAMYRCASGRGDYGYTFGSGTRLTVV.

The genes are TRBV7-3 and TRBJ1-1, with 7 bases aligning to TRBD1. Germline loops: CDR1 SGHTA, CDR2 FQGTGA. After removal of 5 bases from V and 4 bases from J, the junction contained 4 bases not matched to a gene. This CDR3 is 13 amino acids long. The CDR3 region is CASSQGQSTEAFF. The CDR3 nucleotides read TGTGCCAGCAGCCAGGGACAGTCCACTGAAGCTTTCTTT.

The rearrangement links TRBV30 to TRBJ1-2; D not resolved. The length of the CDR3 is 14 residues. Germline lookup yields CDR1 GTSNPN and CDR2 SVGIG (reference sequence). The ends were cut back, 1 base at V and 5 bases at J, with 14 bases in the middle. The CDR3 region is CAWSAKDTRYGYTF. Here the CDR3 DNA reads TGTGCCTGGAGTGCAAAAGACACTCGGTATGGCTACACCTTC.

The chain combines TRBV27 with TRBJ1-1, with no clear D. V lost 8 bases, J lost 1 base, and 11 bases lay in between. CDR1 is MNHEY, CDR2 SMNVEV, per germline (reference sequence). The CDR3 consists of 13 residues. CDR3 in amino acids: CASRLSGNTEAFF. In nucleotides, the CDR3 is TGTGCCAGCCGTCTGTCCGGGAACACTGAAGCTTTCTTT.

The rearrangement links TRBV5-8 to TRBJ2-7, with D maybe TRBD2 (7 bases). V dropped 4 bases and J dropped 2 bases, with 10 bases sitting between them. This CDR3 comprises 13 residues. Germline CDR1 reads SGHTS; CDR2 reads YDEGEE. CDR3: CASSHGGPYEQYF. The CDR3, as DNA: TGTGCCAGCAGCCACGGGGGGCCCTACGAGCAGTACTTC.

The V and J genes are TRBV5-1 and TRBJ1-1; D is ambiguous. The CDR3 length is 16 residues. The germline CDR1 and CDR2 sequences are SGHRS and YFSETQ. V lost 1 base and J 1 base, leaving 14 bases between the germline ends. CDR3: CASSLPTATANTEAFF. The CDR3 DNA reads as TGCGCCAGCAGCTTGCCGACGGCTACGGCGAACACTGAAGCTTTCTTT.

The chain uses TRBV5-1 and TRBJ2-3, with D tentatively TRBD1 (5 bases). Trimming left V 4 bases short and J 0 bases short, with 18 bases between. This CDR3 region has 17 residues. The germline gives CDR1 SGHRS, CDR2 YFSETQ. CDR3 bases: TGCGCCAGCAGCAAGAAATCGACAGTAACGAGCACAGATACGCAGTATTTT. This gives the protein CASSKKSTVTSTDTQYF. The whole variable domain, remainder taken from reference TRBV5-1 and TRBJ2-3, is KAGVTQTPRYLIKTRGQQVTLSCSPISGHRSVSWYQQTPGQGLQFLFEYFSETQRNKGNFPGRFSGRQFSNSRSEMNVSTLELGDSALYLCASSKKSTVTSTDTQYFGPGTRLTVL.

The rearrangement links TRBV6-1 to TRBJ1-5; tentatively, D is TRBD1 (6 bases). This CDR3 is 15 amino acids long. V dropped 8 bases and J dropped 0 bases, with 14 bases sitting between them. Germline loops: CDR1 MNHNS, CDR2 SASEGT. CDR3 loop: CASWGQIYSNQPQHF. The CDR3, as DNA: TGTGCCAGCTGGGGGCAGATTTATAGCAATCAGCCCCAGCATTTT.

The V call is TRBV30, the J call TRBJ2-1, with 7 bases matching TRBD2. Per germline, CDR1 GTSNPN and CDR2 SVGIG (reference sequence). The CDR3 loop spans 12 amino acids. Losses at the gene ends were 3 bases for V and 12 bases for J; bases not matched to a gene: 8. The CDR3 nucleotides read TGTGCCTGGAGATCTCTGGGAGGGGCGCAGTTCTTC. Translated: CAWRSLGGAQFF.